This entry features one T cell receptor beta chain sequence. The data derive from a study of shared clonotypes between healthy human individuals. In the authors' methods: Filtering differed because ImmunoSEQ produced junction-only sequences that carried no quality scores. Assay used: immunoSEQ multiplex PCR; TCRdb lists only in-frame clones, some missing. The V and J calls and clone size come from that table; D and trimming were worked out from the DNA. The table includes 90,000 to 100,000 clones, roughly 50% detected once. V dropped 0 bases and J dropped 8 bases, with 10 bases sitting between them. The CDR3 has 13 residues. In germline, CDR1 is LGHNA, CDR2 YSLEER.

V is TRBV4-3 and J is TRBJ1-1, with unresolved D. Sequencing was performed on PBMCs. The TCR sequence derives from a woman in her thirties or forties in good health. Some clones in this sample may be carry-over from other donors' samples. The CDR3 is CASSQDGGREAFF. The CDR3 DNA reads TGCGCCAGCAGCCAAGATGGCGGAAGAGAAGCTTTCTTT.